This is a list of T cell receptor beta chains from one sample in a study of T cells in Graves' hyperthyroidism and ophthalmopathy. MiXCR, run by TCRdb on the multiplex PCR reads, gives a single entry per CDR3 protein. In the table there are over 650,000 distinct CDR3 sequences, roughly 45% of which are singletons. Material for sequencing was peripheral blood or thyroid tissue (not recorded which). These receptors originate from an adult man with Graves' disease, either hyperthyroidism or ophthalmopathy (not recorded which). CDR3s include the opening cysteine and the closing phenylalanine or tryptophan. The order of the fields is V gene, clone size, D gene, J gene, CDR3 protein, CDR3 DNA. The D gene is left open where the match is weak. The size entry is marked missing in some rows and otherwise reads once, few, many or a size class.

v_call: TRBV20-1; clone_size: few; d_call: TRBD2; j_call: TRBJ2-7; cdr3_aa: CSARDPSGGDYEQYF; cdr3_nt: TGCAGTGCTAGAGACCCTAGCGGGGGGGACTACGAGCAGTACTTC
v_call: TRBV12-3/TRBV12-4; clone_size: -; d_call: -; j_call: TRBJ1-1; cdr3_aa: CASSFQVLNTEAFF; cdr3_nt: TGTGCCAGCAGTTTCCAGGTTTTGAACACTGAAGCTTTCTTT
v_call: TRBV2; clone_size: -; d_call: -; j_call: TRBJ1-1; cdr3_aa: CASSEGRLNTEAFF; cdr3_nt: TGTGCCAGCAGTGAAGGACGTTTGAACACTGAAGCTTTCTTT
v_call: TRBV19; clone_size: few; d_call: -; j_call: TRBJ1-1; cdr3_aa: CASSVTGGNEAFF; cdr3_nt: TGTGCCAGTAGTGTTACCGGGGGAAATGAAGCTTTCTTT
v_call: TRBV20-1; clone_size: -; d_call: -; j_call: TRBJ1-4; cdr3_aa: CSASWGGTNEKLFF; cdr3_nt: TGCAGTGCTAGTTGGGGGGGGACTAATGAAAAACTGTTTTTT
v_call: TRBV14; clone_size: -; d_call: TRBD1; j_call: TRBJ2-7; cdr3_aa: CASSRDRGSNYEQYF; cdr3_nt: TGTGCCAGCAGCCGGGACAGGGGGTCGAATTACGAGCAGTACTTC
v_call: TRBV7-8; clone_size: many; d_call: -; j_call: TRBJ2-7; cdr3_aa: CASSPRRGTAYEQCF; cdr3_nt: TGTGCCAGCAGCCCAAGACGCGGGACAGCCTACGAGCAGTGCTTC
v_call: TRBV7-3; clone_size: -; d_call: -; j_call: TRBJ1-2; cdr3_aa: CASSLVVGASNYGYTF; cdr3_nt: TGTGCCAGCAGCTTAGTCGTCGGGGCGTCTAACTATGGCTACACCTTC
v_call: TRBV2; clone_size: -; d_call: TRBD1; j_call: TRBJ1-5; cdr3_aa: CASNAGTGEISNQPQHF; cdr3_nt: TGTGCCAGCAACGCCGGGACAGGGGAAATCAGCAATCAGCCCCAGCATTTT
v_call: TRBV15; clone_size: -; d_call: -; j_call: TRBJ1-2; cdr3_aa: CATSSRGGNYGYTF; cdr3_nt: TGTGCCACCAGCAGCCGCGGGGGTAACTATGGCTACACCTTC
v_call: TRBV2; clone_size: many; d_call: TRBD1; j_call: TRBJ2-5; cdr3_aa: CASRANRGQETQYF; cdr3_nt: TGTGCCAGCAGGGCCAACAGGGGGCAAGAGACCCAGTACTTC
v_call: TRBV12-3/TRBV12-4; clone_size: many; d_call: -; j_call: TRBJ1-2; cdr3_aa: CASSLGWLSGGYTF; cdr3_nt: TGTGCCAGCAGTTTAGGTTGGCTTTCTGGTGGCTACACCTTC
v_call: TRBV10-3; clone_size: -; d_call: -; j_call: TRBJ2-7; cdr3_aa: CASSLRTVSYEQYF; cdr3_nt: TGTGCCAGCAGTTTGCGGACAGTTTCCTACGAGCAGTACTTC
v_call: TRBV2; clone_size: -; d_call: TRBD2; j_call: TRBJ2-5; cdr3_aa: CASSDRLAGETQYF; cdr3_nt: TGTGCCAGCAGTGATCGACTAGCGGGAGAGACCCAGTACTTC
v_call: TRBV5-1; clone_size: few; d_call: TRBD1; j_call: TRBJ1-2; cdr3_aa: CASRSQQGALGGYTF; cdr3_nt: TGCGCCAGCAGGTCTCAACAGGGGGCGCTTGGTGGCTACACCTTC
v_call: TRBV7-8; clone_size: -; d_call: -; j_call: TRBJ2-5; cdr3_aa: CASSLTGGKTQYF; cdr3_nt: TGTGCCAGCAGCCTGACAGGAGGGAAGACCCAGTACTTC
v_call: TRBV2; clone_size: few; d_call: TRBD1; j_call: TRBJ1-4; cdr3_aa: CASSPDRAQEKLFF; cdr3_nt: TGTGCCAGCAGTCCGGACAGGGCCCAGGAAAAACTGTTTTTT
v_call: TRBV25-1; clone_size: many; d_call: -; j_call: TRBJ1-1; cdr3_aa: CASSEYTVEVTEAFF; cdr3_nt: TGTGCCAGCAGTGAATATACCGTCGAGGTCACTGAAGCTTTCTTT
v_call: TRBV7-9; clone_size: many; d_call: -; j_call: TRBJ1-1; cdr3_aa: CASSLGLNEAFF; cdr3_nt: TGTGCCAGCAGCTTAGGGCTAAATGAAGCTTTCTTT
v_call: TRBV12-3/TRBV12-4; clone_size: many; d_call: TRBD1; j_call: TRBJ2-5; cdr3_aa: CASSPTGNGETQYF; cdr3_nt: TGTGCCAGCAGTCCGACAGGGAACGGAGAGACCCAGTACTTC
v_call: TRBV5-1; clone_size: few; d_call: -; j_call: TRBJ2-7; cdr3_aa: CASSLVEGGTTYEQYF; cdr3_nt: TGCGCCAGCAGCTTGGTGGAGGGCGGAACGACCTACGAGCAGTACTTC
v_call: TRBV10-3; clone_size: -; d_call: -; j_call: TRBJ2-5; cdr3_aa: CAIRDGLGETQYF; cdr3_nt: TGTGCCATAAGGGACGGATTGGGGGAGACCCAGTACTTC
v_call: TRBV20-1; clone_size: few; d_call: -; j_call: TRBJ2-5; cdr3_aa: CSARVVGNTASSAQYF; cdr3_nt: TGCAGTGCTAGAGTGGTCGGGAACACCGCCAGCAGCGCCCAGTACTTC
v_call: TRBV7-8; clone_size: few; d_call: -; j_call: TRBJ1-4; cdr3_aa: CASSFLGATNEKLFF; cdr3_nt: TGTGCCAGCAGCTTTCTGGGTGCAACTAATGAAAAACTGTTTTTT
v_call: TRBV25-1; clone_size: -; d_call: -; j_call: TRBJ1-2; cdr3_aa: CASSTAANNYGYTF; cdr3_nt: TGTGCCAGCAGTACGGCCGCTAATAACTATGGCTACACCTTC
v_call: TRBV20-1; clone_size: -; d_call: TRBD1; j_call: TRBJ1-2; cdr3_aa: CSGAGGAGDGYTF; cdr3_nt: TGCAGTGGAGCAGGGGGCGCCGGGGATGGCTACACCTTC
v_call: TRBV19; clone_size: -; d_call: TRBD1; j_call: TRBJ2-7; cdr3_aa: CASSIRQGYEQYF; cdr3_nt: TGTGCCAGTAGTATCCGACAGGGTTACGAGCAGTACTTC
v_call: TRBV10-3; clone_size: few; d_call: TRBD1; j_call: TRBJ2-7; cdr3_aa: CAISEDRGNEQYF; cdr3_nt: TGTGCCATCAGTGAAGACAGGGGGAACGAGCAGTACTTC
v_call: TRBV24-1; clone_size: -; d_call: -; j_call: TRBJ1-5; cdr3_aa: CATSDTGTYSNQPQHF; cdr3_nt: TGTGCCACCAGTGATACCGGGACATATAGCAATCAGCCCCAGCATTTT
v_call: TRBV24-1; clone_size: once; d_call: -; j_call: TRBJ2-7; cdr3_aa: CATSDHGAGWNGEQYF; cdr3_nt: TGTGCCACCAGTGACCACGGGGCAGGGTGGAACGGGGAGCAGTACTTC
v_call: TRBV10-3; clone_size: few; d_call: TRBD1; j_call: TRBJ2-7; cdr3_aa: CASSEVRGQGIDEQYF; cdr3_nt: TGTGCCAGCAGTGAAGTTAGGGGACAGGGGATCGACGAGCAGTACTTC
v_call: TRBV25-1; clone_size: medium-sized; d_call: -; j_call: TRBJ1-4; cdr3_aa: CASSDWGGREKLFF; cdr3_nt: TGTGCCAGCAGTGACTGGGGAGGCAGAGAAAAACTGTTTTTT
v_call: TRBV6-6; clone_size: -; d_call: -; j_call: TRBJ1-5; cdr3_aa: CASSEFIGSHQPQHF; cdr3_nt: TGTGCCAGCAGTGAATTTATCGGGAGTCATCAGCCCCAGCATTTT
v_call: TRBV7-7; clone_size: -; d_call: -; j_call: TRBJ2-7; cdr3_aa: CASSLALRTEVYEQYF; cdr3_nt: TGTGCTAGCAGCTTAGCCCTGAGGACAGAGGTATACGAGCAGTACTTC
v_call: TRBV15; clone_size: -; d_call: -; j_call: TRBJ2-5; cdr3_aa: CATSRPENF; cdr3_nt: TGTGCCACCAGCAGACCAGAGAACTTC
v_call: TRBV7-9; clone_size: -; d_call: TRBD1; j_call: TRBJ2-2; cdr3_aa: CASSPRLRQGVNTGELFF; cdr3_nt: TGTGCCAGCAGCCCAAGGCTTAGACAGGGAGTAAACACCGGGGAGCTGTTTTTT
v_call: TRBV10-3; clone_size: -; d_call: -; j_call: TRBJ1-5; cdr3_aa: CAISEWWGPGRDSNQPQHF; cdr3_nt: TGTGCCATCAGTGAGTGGTGGGGCCCAGGGCGTGATAGCAATCAGCCCCAGCATTTT
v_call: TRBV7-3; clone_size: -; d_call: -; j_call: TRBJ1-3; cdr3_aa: CASTRPPGNTIYF; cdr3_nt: TGTGCCAGCACACGGCCGCCTGGAAACACCATATATTTT
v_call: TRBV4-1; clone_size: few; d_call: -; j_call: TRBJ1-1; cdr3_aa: CASSQSTPSTEAFF; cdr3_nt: TGCGCCAGCAGCCAATCGACACCCAGCACTGAAGCTTTCTTT
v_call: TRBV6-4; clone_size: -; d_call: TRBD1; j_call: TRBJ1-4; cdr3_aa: CASRDRVEFSGEKLFF; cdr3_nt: TGTGCCAGCAGAGACAGGGTCGAATTCTCTGGTGAAAAACTGTTTTTT
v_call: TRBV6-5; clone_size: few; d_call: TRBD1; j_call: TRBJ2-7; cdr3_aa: CAGTGQGEDEQYF; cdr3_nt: TGTGCCGGTACGGGACAGGGGGAGGACGAGCAGTACTTC
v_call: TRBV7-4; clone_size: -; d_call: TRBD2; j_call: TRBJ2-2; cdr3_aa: CASGSTSGRIGELFF; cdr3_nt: TGTGCCAGCGGTTCGACTAGCGGGAGGATCGGGGAGCTGTTTTTT
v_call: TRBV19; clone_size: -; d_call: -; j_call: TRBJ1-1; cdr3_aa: CASSAPGYGNTEAFF; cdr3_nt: TGTGCCAGTAGTGCCCCAGGGTATGGGAACACTGAAGCTTTCTTT
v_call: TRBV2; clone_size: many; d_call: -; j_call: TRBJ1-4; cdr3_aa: CASGRGTNEKLFF; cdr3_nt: TGTGCCAGCGGCAGAGGAACTAATGAAAAACTGTTTTTT
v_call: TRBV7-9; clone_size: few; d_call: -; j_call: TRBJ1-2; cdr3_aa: CASSLGKLLNYGYTF; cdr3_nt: TGTGCCAGCAGCTTAGGGAAATTACTCAACTATGGCTACACCTTC
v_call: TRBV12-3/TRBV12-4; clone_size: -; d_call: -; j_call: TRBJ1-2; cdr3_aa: CASGPKFRGAFGYGYTF; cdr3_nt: TGTGCTAGTGGTCCAAAATTCCGGGGGGCGTTTGGATATGGCTACACCTTC
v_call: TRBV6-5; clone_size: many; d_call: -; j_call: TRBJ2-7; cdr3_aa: CASSSASGYGEQYF; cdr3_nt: TGTGCCAGCAGTTCAGCGTCCGGCTATGGGGAGCAGTACTTC
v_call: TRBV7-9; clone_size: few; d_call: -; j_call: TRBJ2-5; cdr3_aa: CASSFSDGETQYF; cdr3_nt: TGTGCCAGCAGCTTTAGCGATGGCGAGACCCAGTACTTC
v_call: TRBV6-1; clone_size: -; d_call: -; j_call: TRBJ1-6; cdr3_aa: CASGDGTAGNSPLHF; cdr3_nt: TGTGCCAGCGGGGACGGGACGGCAGGAAATTCACCCCTCCACTTT
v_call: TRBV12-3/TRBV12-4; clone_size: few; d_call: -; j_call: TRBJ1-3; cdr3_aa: CASRKAGWPGNTIYF; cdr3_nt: TGTGCCAGCAGAAAGGCAGGATGGCCTGGAAACACCATATATTTT
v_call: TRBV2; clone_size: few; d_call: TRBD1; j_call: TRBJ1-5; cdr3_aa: CASSGQGDSNQPQHF; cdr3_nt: TGTGCCAGCTCGGGGCAGGGGGACAGCAATCAGCCCCAGCATTTT
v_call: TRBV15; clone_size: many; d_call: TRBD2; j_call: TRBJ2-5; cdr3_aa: CATSRPGTSGGQETQYF; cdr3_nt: TGTGCCACCAGCAGACCCGGGACTAGCGGGGGGCAAGAGACCCAGTACTTC
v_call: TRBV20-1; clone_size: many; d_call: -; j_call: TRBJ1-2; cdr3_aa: CSARDRRDYGYTF; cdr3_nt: TGCAGTGCTAGAGATCGACGCGACTATGGCTACACCTTC
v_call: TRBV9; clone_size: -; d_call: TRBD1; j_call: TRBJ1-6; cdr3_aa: CASSVEDRGLGSPLHF; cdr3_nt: TGTGCCAGCAGCGTCGAGGACAGGGGGTTAGGTTCACCCCTCCACTTT
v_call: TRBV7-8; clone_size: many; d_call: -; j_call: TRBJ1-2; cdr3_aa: CASSIFPLQRGWAGYTF; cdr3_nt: TGTGCCAGCAGCATATTCCCCCTGCAGCGGGGGTGGGCTGGCTACACCTTC
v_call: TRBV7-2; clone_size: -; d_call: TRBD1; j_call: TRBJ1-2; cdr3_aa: CASSLEQGALSLNYGYTF; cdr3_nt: TGTGCCAGCAGCTTGGAACAGGGGGCGCTTAGCCTTAACTATGGCTACACCTTC
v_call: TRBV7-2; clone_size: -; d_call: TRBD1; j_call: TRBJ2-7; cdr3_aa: CASSPPPGTGDGVYEQYF; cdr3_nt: TGTGCCAGCAGCCCTCCCCCCGGGACAGGGGATGGGGTATACGAGCAGTACTTC
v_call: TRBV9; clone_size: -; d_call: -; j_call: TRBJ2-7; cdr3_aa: CASSVVTRRPLEQYF; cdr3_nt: TGTGCCAGCAGCGTAGTCACTCGACGGCCGCTCGAGCAGTACTTC